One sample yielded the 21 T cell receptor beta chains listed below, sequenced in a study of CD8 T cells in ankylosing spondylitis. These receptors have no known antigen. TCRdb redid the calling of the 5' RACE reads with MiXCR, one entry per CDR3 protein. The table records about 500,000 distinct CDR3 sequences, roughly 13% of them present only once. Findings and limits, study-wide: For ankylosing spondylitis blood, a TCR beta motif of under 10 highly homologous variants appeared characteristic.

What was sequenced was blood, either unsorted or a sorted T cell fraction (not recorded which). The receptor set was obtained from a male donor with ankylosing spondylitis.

The CDR3 spells CASSWTGTSDNEQFF. The CDR3 nucleotides are TGTGCCAGCAGCTGGACCGGGACTAGCGACAATGAGCAGTTCTTC. This chain links TRBV3-1 with TRBJ2-1, with 10 positions matching TRBD2. V trimming: 5 bases; J trimming: 5 bases; junction bases outside the gene matches: 6. The CDR3 is made up of 15 amino acids. CDR1 and CDR2 from the germline V gene are LGHDT and YNNKEL (reference sequence).

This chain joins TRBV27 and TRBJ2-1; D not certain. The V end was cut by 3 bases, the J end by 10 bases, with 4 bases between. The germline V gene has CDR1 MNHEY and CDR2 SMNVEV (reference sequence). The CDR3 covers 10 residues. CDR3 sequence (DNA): TGTGCCAGCAGTTTTCCGGAGCAGTTCTTC. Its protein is CASSFPEQFF.

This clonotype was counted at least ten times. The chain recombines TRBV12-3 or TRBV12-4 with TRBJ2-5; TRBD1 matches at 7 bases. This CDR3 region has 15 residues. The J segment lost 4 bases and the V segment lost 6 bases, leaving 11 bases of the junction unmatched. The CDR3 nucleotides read TGTGCCAGCAGCCTCCCGGGACAGCCCGGAGAGACCCAGTACTTC. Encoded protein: CASSLPGQPGETQYF.

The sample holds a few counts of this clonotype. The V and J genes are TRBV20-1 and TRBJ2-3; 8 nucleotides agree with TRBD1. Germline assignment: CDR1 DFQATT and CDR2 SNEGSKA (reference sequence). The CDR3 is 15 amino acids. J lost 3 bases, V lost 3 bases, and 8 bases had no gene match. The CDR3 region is CSARGAGGRTDTQYF. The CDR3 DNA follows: TGCAGTGCTAGGGGCGCAGGGGGCCGAACAGATACGCAGTATTTT.

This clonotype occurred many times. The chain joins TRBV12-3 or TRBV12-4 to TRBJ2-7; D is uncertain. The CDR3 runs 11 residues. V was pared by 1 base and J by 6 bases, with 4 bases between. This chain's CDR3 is CASSLVFEQYF. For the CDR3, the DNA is TGTGCCAGCAGTTTAGTCTTCGAGCAGTACTTC.

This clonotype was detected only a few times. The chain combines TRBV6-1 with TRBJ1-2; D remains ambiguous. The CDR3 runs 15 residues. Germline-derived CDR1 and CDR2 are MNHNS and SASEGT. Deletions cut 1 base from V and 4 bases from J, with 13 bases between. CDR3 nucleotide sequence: TGTGCCAGCAGTGAAGTTCAAATCGCGATCTATGGCTACACCTTC. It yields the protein CASSEVQIAIYGYTF.

This CDR3 reads CASSGSVGTGTGSEQFF. Here the CDR3 DNA reads TGCGCCAGCAGCGGGTCGGTCGGGACAGGGACGGGGAGTGAGCAGTTCTTC. The V and J genes are TRBV5-1 and TRBJ2-1; TRBD1 agrees at 9 bases. The germline gives CDR1 SGHRS, CDR2 YFSETQ. The CDR3 is 17 amino acids. J lost 9 bases, V lost 4 bases, and 17 bases had no gene match.

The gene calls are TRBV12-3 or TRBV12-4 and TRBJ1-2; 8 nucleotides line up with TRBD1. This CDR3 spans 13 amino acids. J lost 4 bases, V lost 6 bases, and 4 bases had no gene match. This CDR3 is CASRGQGPYGYTF. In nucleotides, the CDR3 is TGTGCCAGCAGAGGACAGGGACCCTATGGCTACACCTTC.

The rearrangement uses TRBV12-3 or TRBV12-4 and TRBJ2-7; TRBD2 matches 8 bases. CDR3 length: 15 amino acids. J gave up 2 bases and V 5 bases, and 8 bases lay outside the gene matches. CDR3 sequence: CASSLLAGTTYEQYF. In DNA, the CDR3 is TGTGCCAGCAGTCTCCTAGCGGGCACAACCTACGAGCAGTACTTC.

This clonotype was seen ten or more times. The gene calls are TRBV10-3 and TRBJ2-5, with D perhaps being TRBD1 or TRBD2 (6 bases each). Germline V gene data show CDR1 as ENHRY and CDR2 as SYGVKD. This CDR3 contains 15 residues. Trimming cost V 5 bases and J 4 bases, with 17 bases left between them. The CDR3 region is CAISMNRAEGETQYF. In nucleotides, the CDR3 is TGTGCCATCAGTATGAACAGGGCGGAGGGAGAGACCCAGTACTTC.

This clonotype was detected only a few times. CDR3 region: CASSFQGLVDTGELFF. The CDR3, as DNA: TGTGCCAGCAGCTTCCAGGGGCTCGTGGACACCGGGGAGCTGTTTTTT. V is TRBV12-3 or TRBV12-4 and J is TRBJ2-2; perhaps TRBD1 as D (6 bases). This CDR3 contains 16 residues. The V end lost 6 bases, the J end lost 3 bases, and 17 bases lay between the germline ends.

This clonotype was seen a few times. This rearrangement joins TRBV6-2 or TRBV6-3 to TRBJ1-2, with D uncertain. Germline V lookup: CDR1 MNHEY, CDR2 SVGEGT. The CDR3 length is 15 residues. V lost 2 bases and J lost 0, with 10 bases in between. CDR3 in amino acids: CASSYDGPTNYGYTF. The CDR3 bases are TGTGCCAGCAGTTACGACGGACCCACTAACTATGGCTACACCTTC.

The CDR3 bases are TGCGCCAGCCGCTTGGATGCTAGCGGGCCCACCGAGCAGTACGTC. This translates into CASRLDASGPTEQYV. The chain joins TRBV10-2 to TRBJ2-7; 8 nucleotides align to TRBD2. Germline CDR1 WSHSY, CDR2 SAAADI. The V segment lost 8 bases and the J segment 6 bases; nucleotides outside the gene matches: 15. The CDR3 loop spans 15 amino acids.

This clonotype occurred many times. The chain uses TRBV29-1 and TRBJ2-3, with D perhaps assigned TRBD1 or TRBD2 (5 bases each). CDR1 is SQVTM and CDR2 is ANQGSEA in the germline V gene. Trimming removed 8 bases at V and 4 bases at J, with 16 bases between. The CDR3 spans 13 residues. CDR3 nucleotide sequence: TGCAGCACCGGGACCTTCCCCCCAGATACGCAGTATTTT. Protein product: CSTGTFPPDTQYF.

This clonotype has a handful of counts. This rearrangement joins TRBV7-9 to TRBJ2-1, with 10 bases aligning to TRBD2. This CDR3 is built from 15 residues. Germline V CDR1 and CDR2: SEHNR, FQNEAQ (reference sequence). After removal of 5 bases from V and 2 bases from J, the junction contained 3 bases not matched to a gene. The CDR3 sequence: CASSDGLAAYNEQFF. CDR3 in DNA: TGTGCCAGCAGCGATGGACTAGCGGCCTACAATGAGCAGTTCTTC.

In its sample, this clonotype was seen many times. CDR3 residues: CASRLNQPQHF. DNA for the CDR3: TGCGCCAGCCGACTCAATCAGCCCCAGCATTTT. The chain uses TRBV5-1 and TRBJ1-5; the D is unclear. Looked up from germline, CDR1 is SGHRS and CDR2 is YFSETQ. The CDR3 sequence is 11 residues long. Between the trimmed V and J ends, which lost 7 bases and 3 bases, there was a span of 5 bases.

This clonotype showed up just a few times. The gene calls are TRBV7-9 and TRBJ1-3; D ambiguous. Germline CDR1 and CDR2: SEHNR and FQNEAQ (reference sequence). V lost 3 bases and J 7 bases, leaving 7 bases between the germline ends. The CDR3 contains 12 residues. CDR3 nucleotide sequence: TGTGCCAGCAGCTTCGGGCCGAACACCATATATTTT. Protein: CASSFGPNTIYF.

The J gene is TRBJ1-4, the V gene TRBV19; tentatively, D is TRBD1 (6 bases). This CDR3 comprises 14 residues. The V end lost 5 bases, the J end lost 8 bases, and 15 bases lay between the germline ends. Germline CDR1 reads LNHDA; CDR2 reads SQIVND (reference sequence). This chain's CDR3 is CASSVGLGGEKLFF. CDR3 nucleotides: TGTGCCAGTAGTGTGGGTTTGGGGGGCGAAAAACTGTTTTTT.

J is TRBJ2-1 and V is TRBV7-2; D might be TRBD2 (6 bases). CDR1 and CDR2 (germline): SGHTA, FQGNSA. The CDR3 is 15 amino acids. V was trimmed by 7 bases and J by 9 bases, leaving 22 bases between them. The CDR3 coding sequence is TGTGCCAGCACCAGAGCGGGTCCAAACGTGGGTGAGCAGTTCTTC. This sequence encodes CASTRAGPNVGEQFF.

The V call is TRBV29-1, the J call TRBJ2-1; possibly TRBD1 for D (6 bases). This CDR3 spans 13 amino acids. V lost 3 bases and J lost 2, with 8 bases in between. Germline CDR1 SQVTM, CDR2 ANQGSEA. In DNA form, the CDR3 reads TGCAGCGTTGACAGGGGTGCCTACAATGAGCAGTTCTTC. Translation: CSVDRGAYNEQFF.

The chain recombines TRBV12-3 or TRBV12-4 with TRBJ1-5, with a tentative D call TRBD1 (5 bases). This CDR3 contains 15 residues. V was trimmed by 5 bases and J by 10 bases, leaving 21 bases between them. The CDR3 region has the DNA TGTGCCAGCAGTCCCAGTGGGGGGGACGCGATTCCCCAGCATTTT. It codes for CASSPSGGDAIPQHF.